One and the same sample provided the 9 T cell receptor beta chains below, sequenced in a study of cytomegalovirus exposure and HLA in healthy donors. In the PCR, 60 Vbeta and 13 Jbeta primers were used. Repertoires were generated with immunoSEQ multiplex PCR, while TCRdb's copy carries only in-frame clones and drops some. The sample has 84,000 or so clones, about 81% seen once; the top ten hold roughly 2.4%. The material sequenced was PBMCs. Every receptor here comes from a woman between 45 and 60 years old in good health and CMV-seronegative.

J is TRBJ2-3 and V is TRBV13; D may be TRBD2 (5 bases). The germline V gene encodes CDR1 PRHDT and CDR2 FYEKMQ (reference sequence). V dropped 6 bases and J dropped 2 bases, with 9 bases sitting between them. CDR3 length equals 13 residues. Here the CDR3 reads CASSSDSTDTQYF. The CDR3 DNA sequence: TGTGCCAGCAGTTCGGACTCCACAGATACGCAGTATTTT.

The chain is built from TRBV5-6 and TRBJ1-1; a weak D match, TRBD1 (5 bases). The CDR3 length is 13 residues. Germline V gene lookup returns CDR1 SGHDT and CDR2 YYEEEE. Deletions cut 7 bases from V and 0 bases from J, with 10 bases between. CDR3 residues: CASVRQLNTEAFF. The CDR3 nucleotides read TGTGCCAGCGTAAGACAGTTGAACACTGAAGCTTTCTTT.

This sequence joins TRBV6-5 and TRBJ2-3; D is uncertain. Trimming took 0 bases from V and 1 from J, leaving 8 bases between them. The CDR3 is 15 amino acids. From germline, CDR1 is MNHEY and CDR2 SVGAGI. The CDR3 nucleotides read TGTGCCAGCAGTTACTCGAACGGAGGCACAGATACGCAGTATTTT. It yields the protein CASSYSNGGTDTQYF.

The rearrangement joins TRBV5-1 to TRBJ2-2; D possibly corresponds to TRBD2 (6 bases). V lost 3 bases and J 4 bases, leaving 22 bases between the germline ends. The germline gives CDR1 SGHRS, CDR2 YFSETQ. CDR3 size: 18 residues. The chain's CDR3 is CASSSALDSGSSTGELFF. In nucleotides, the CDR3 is TGCGCCAGCAGCTCTGCTTTGGATAGCGGTTCGAGCACCGGGGAGCTGTTTTTT.

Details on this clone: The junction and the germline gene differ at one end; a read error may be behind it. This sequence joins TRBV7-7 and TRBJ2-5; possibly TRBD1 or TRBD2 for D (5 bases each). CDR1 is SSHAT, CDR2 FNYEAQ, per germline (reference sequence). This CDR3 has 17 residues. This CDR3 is CASSLAQGPGIKETQYF. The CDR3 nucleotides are TGTGCTAGCAGCTTAGCGCAGGGTCCAGGGATTAAAGAGACCCAGTACTTC.

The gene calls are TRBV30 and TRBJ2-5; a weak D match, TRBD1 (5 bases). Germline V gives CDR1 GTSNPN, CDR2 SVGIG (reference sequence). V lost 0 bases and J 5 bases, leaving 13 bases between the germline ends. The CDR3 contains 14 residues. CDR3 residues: CAWSVPGSLETQYF. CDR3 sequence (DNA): TGTGCCTGGAGTGTTCCAGGGTCTCTGGAGACCCAGTACTTC.

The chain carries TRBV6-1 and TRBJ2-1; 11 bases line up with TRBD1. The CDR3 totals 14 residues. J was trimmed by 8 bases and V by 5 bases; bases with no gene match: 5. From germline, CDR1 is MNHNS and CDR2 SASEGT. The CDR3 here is CASSLWTGGDEQFF. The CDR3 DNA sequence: TGTGCCAGCAGTCTATGGACAGGGGGCGATGAGCAGTTCTTC.

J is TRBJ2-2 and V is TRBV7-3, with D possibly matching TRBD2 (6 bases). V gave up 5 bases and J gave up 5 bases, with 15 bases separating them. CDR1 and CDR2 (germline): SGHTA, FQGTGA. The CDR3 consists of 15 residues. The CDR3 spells CASSPTGGGTGELFF. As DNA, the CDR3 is TGTGCCAGCAGCCCTACTGGGGGAGGAACCGGGGAGCTGTTTTTT.

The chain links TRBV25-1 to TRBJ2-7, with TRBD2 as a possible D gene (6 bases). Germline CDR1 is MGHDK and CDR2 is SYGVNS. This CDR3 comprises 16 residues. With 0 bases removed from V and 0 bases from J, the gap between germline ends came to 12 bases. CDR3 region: CASSEYEGTGSYEQYF. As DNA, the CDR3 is TGTGCCAGCAGTGAATACGAGGGGACTGGCTCCTACGAGCAGTACTTC.